This T cell receptor beta chain was sequenced for a study of T cells in Graves' hyperthyroidism and ophthalmopathy. Study-level background: Peripheral blood was secured at the point of initial diagnosis, before any treatment.

Trimming took off 0 bases at V and 6 bases at J, with 22 bases between the two ends. This CDR3 has 18 amino acids. From germline, CDR1 is LGHDT and CDR2 YNNKEL (reference sequence). It was uncontrolled infection, other autoimmune disease, pregnancy or lactation that excluded patients. PBMCs came from about 10 ml fresh peripheral blood. General study results and limits: A model using 13 V-J features told ophthalmopathy apart from stable hyperthyroidism.

Amplification of TCR beta CDR3 regions was performed using RNA transcripts as template. An initial round of RT-PCR targeting the TCR CDR3 relied on the HTBI primer set. TCRdb re-called the multiplex PCR reads with MiXCR, one entry per CDR3 protein. The sample consists of about 300,000 distinct CDR3 sequences, approximately 18% of them appearing once. In this sample, this clonotype turned up many times. What it binds is unknown. Sample: blood. The chain has TRBV3-1 and TRBJ2-3; D is perhaps TRBD2 (7 bases). The source is a man in his fifties or sixties with Graves' ophthalmopathy. This chain's CDR3 is CASSQDRGGGRAADTQYF. The CDR3 coding sequence is TGTGCCAGCAGCCAAGATCGCGGAGGGGGGAGGGCCGCGGATACGCAGTATTTT.